The clone carrying this TCR beta chain was recorded many times. Its antigen is still unknown. These data originate in a study of CD8 T cells in ankylosing spondylitis. Study-wide results and caveats: Matched ankylosing spondylitis synovial fluid reportedly contained a significantly enriched population of disease-linked clones. Typical of ankylosing spondylitis blood, it appeared, was a TCR beta motif of eight highly homologous variants.

In making TCR beta libraries, quantitative 5'-RACE with molecular barcodes was used. In TCRdb, the 5' RACE reads were re-called with MiXCR into one record per CDR3 protein. The table shows around 94,000 distinct CDR3 sequences, with about 8.3% occurring only once. The CDR3 covers 17 residues. V lost 4 bases, J lost 5 bases, and 21 bases lay in between. Germline V gives CDR1 SEHNR, CDR2 FQNEAQ (reference sequence). The chain carries TRBV7-9 and TRBJ2-1; tentative D call: TRBD2 (6 bases). Sequencing used blood, either unsorted or a sorted T cell fraction (not recorded which). The receptor was isolated from a male donor with ankylosing spondylitis. CDR3 DNA: TGTGCCAGCAGCTCACATCTGGGGCGGGACTTCCACAATGAGCAGTTCTTC. This encodes CASSSHLGRDFHNEQFF.